The rows below give T cell receptor beta chains drawn from one sample of a study of tumor and adjacent non-tumor tissue in lung cancer. Each CDR3 protein is one row after TCRdb ran MiXCR on the multiplex PCR reads. The table lists 80,000 to 100,000 distinct CDR3 sequences, 75% to 85% of them singletons. Sequences were obtained from distant non-tumor lung tissue. Receptor source: a man aged 55 to 70 with small cell lung cancer. CDR3s include the opening cysteine and the closing phenylalanine or tryptophan. Each record gives: D gene, V gene, J gene, clone size, CDR3 DNA, CDR3 protein. A D gene is named only where the DNA matches it firmly. Clone size is shown for a subset of rows, as once, few, many or a class of expanded clone.

d_gene: NA
v_gene: TRBV6-2/TRBV6-3
j_gene: TRBJ2-1
abundance: once
CDR3nt: TGTGCCAGCAAAGGGGGATTAACTAGTGAGCAGTTCTTC
CDR3aa: CASKGGLTSEQFF

d_gene: NA
v_gene: TRBV4-2
j_gene: TRBJ1-5
abundance: NA
CDR3nt: TGTGTCAGCAGCCGAGGGGGTTTTAGTGGTATTAGCAATCAGCCCCAGCATTTT
CDR3aa: CVSSRGGFSGISNQPQHF

d_gene: TRBD2
v_gene: TRBV11-2
j_gene: TRBJ2-1
abundance: NA
CDR3nt: TGTGCCAACATCTTAGTGGCTCGGACTAGCGGGAGTAATGCGCAGTTCTTC
CDR3aa: CANILVARTSGSNAQFF

d_gene: NA
v_gene: TRBV5-1
j_gene: TRBJ1-5
abundance: NA
CDR3nt: TGCGCCAGCAGGTTGGTGGGTGGGGGTCAGCCCCAGCATTTT
CDR3aa: CASRLVGGGQPQHF

d_gene: NA
v_gene: TRBV6-5
j_gene: TRBJ1-4
abundance: NA
CDR3nt: TGTGTCAGCACCACTAAGAATTCAGCAACTAATGAAAGACTGTTTTTT
CDR3aa: CVSTTKNSATNERLFF

d_gene: TRBD2
v_gene: TRBV29-1
j_gene: TRBJ2-3
abundance: NA
CDR3nt: TGCAGCGTTACCGGGACTAGCGTGACAGATATGCAGTATTTT
CDR3aa: CSVTGTSVTDMQYF

d_gene: NA
v_gene: TRBV29-1
j_gene: TRBJ1-3
abundance: NA
CDR3nt: TGCAGTGTTGATCAGAAGGGAAACACCATATATTTT
CDR3aa: CSVDQKGNTIYF

d_gene: NA
v_gene: TRBV29-1
j_gene: TRBJ2-3
abundance: NA
CDR3nt: TGCAGCGTTGACAGGAAGACCGGGGCATCAGATACGCAGTATTTT
CDR3aa: CSVDRKTGASDTQYF

d_gene: TRBD1
v_gene: TRBV4-1
j_gene: TRBJ2-3
abundance: many
CDR3nt: TGCGCCAGCAGCCAAGATGGGACAGTCCTTAGCACAGATACGCAGTATTTT
CDR3aa: CASSQDGTVLSTDTQYF

d_gene: NA
v_gene: TRBV11-2
j_gene: TRBJ2-2
abundance: NA
CDR3nt: TGTGCCAGCAGCTTAGTGGACTGGAACACCGGGGAGCTGTTTTTT
CDR3aa: CASSLVDWNTGELFF

d_gene: NA
v_gene: TRBV28
j_gene: TRBJ2-1
abundance: NA
CDR3nt: TGTGCCAGCACCGTCCACAGTCGACCATACAATGAGCAGTTCTTC
CDR3aa: CASTVHSRPYNEQFF

d_gene: TRBD1
v_gene: TRBV20-1
j_gene: TRBJ2-5
abundance: NA
CDR3nt: TGCAGTACTAGACGGCCAGGGGGTGGGACCCAGTACTTC
CDR3aa: CSTRRPGGGTQYF

d_gene: TRBD2
v_gene: TRBV11-3
j_gene: TRBJ2-7
abundance: NA
CDR3nt: TGTGCCAATAGCTTTAGCGGGGGCAGCCCCACTGTCTACGAGCAGTACTTC
CDR3aa: CANSFSGGSPTVYEQYF

d_gene: TRBD2
v_gene: TRBV4-2
j_gene: TRBJ2-2
abundance: NA
CDR3nt: TGTGCCGGCATGGCTAGCGGGTCTTCCGGGGAGCTGCTTTTT
CDR3aa: CAGMASGSSGELLF

d_gene: NA
v_gene: TRBV5-1
j_gene: TRBJ1-4
abundance: many
CDR3nt: TGCGCCAGCAGCAAGGGACCCTCGGAAAAACTGTTTTTT
CDR3aa: CASSKGPSEKLFF